These 6 T cell receptor beta chains originate from one sample sequenced in a study of blood T cell repertoires in COVID-19. This table comes from immunoSEQ multiplex PCR, and its TCRdb copy is limited to in-frame clones, with some not included. The sample contains over 45,000 clones, roughly 90% of which appear only once. The sample was peripheral blood. These receptors were collected from a man older than 75 in a cohort sampled during active COVID-19.

CDR3 DNA: TGTGCCAGCAGCGGATCCGGGACTAGCGGGGGGGATTACACAGATACGCAGTATTTT. Its translation: CASSGSGTSGGDYTDTQYF. The V and J genes are TRBV5-6 and TRBJ2-3; the match to TRBD2 covers 16 bases. V shed 4 bases, J shed 2 bases, and the junction held 10 bases outside the gene matches. The CDR3 loop spans 19 amino acids. Germline V gene lookup returns CDR1 SGHDT and CDR2 YYEEEE.

The CDR3 sequence: CASSPEGGPLRIVSYEQYF. The DNA of the CDR3 is TGTGCCAGCAGCCCCGAGGGGGGGCCGCTAAGAATCGTCTCCTACGAGCAGTACTTC. The V gene is TRBV5-8, the J gene TRBJ2-7; the D gene is possibly TRBD2 (7 bases). CDR3 length: 19 amino acids. The V gene lost 4 bases and the J gene lost 0 bases, with 26 bases spanning the gap. Per the germline V gene, CDR1 is SGHTS and CDR2 is YDEGEE. Full variable domain (remainder filled in from reference TRBV5-8 and TRBJ2-7): EAGVTQSPTHLIKTRGQQATLRCSPISGHTSVYWYQQALGLGLQFLLWYDEGEERNRGNFPPRFSGRQFPNYSSELNVNALELEDSALYLCASSPEGGPLRIVSYEQYFGPGTRLTVT.

The chain employs TRBV10-1 and TRBJ1-2; a possible D gene is TRBD1 (6 bases). Trimming took 0 bases from V and 0 from J, leaving 14 bases between them. CDR1 is WNHNN, CDR2 SYGVQD, per germline (reference sequence). This CDR3 has 17 amino acids. As DNA, the CDR3 is TGCGCCAGCAGTGAGTCAGGGCAGGGGACCACTAACTATGGCTACACCTTC. This translates into CASSESGQGTTNYGYTF.

This chain uses TRBV6-2 or TRBV6-3 with TRBJ2-3; 13 nucleotides match TRBD2. The V and J ends lost 0 bases and 0 bases, in that order; junction bases with no gene match: 0. Germline lookup yields CDR1 MNHEY and CDR2 SVGEGT. This CDR3 contains 17 residues. CDR3 sequence (DNA): TGTGCCAGCAGTTACTCGACTAGCGGGGGGAGCACAGATACGCAGTATTTT. Its translation is CASSYSTSGGSTDTQYF.

The chain has TRBV2 and TRBJ1-1, with D uncertain. From germline, CDR1 is SNHLY and CDR2 FYNNEI. V was clipped by 2 bases and J by 4 bases, with 8 bases between them. The CDR3 sequence is 13 residues long. The CDR3 here is CASSERESTEAFF. CDR3 DNA: TGTGCCAGCAGTGAAAGGGAGTCCACTGAAGCTTTCTTT.

The chain recombines TRBV5-1 with TRBJ1-4; D gene unclear. V was clipped by 1 base and J by 7 bases, with 8 bases between them. Per germline, CDR1 SGHRS and CDR2 YFSETQ. The CDR3 totals 13 residues. The CDR3 spells CASSLRPGEKLFF. DNA for the CDR3: TGCGCCAGCAGCTTGAGACCGGGTGAAAAACTGTTTTTT.